The clone carrying this TCR beta chain was seen a few times. Its cognate antigen is unknown. Template material for TCR beta VDJ and CDR3 profiling consisted of genomic DNA. TCRdb re-analysed the reads in MiXCR, keeping a single row per CDR3 protein. The profile shows 200,000 to 250,000 distinct CDR3 sequences, roughly two thirds of them singletons. The entry originates in a study of CD8+CD57+ T cells in acquired aplastic anemia. Study-wide background: The sorted CD4+ and CD8+ cells yielded an average approximately 3 ug of DNA.

Overall study findings and caveats: Patients and controls shared 25 to 35 CD8+ CDR3 sequences, highly expressed in patients.

CDR3 length equals 14 residues. Germline CDR1 and CDR2: SNHLY and FYNNEI. Trimming left V 8 bases short and J 7 bases short, with 20 bases between. Sequenced patients had shown CD8+CD57+ cell expansion by flow cytometry. Severe acquired aplastic anemia affected all patients. Blood came from patients not yet given any therapy. This TCR was sampled from a human donor with aplastic anemia. The source material was sorted CD4+, CD8+, or CD8+CD57+ T cells (not recorded which) from PBMCs. The chain combines TRBV2 with TRBJ1-2; D possibly corresponds to TRBD1 (6 bases). The CDR3 loop reads CASRASGGASGYTF. The DNA for the CDR3 is TGTGCCAGCCGGGCGAGTGGGGGGGCATCTGGCTACACCTTC.